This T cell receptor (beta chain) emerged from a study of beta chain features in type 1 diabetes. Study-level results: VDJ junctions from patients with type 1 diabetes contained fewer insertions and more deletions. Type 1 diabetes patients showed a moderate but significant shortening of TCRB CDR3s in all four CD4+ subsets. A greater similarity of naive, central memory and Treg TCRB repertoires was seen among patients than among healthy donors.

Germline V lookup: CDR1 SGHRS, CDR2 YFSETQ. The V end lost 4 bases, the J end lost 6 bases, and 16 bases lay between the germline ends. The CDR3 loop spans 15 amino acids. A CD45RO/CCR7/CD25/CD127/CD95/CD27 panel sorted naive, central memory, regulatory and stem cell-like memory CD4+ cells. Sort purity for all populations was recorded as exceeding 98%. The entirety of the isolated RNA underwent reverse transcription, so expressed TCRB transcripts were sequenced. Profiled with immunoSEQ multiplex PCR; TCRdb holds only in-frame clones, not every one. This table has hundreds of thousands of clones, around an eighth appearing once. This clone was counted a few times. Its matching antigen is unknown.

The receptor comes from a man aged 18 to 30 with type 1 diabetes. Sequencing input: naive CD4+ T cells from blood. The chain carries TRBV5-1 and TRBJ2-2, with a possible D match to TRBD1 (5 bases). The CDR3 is CASSPQPGLAGELFF. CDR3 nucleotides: TGCGCCAGCAGCCCACAACCAGGGCTCGCCGGGGAGCTGTTTTTT.